The clone carrying this T cell receptor beta chain was detected only a few times. Antigen specificity is unknown. This CDR3 is 14 amino acids long. The germline gives CDR1 DFQATT, CDR2 SNEGSKA (reference sequence). Unmatched junction bases numbered 9, after V lost 1 base and J lost 10 bases. The data derive from a study of blood T cells in healthy people across ages. Findings and limits, study-wide: Fewer expanded clones and more diversity marked long-lived versus aged donors. Using unsorted PBMCs precluded a conclusive naive versus antigen-experienced comparison.

The use of a sample-barcoded 5' primer and a J-beta primer mix characterized a second PCR of roughly 6 to 11 cycles. Through a template-switch adaptor with 12 random nucleotides, each cDNA molecule received a tag. One entry per CDR3 protein, called by TCRdb with MiXCR from the 5' RACE reads. The sample carries around 400,000 distinct CDR3 sequences, 50% to 60% recorded once. Each donor gave around 9.3 milliliters of peripheral blood. The sequencing sample was made of blood. This clonotype was sampled from a man in his 60s in good health. This chain joins TRBV20-1 and TRBJ2-1; TRBD2 agrees at 8 bases. CDR3 sequence reads: CSARALAAFGEQFF. CDR3 coding DNA: TGCAGTGCTAGAGCACTAGCGGCCTTTGGAGAGCAGTTCTTC.